The 9 T cell receptor beta chains below were found in one sample sequenced in a study of post-analysis software for immune sequencing data. Study results and limitations: About 5 TRBV segments, including TRBV5-6, TRBV5-1 and TRBV20-1, were more frequent in patients than controls.

No cognate antigen is known for these TCRs. Unique molecular identifiers were built into the TCR beta cDNA libraries. TCRdb analysed the PCR reads with MiXCR anew, one entry per CDR3 protein. The sample holds around 770,000 distinct CDR3 sequences, roughly 46% seen once. Source material: blood. These receptors came from a girl between 10 and 17 years old with multiple sclerosis.

V gene TRBV20-1 combines with J gene TRBJ2-5, with 14 positions matching TRBD2. Germline V CDR1 and CDR2: DFQATT, SNEGSKA (reference sequence). With 6 bases clipped from V and 5 bases from J, the junction kept 11 bases outside the gene matches. The CDR3 extends over 16 amino acids. CDR3 protein: CSALAGTSGRMETQYF. In nucleotides, the CDR3 is TGCAGTGCCCTGGCGGGGACTAGCGGGAGAATGGAGACCCAGTACTTC.

The rearrangement joins TRBV12-3 or TRBV12-4 to TRBJ2-1, with D maybe TRBD2 (6 bases). The V end was cut by 7 bases, the J end by 7 bases, with 20 bases between. The CDR3 sequence is 15 residues long. CDR3 amino acids: CASTTTRLPLNEQFF. The CDR3 DNA sequence: TGTGCCAGCACCACGACTAGACTGCCCCTAAATGAGCAGTTCTTC.

This chain connects TRBV3-1 to TRBJ2-1, with 11 bases matching TRBD2. The V and J ends lost 4 bases and 4 bases, in that order; junction bases with no gene match: 12. This CDR3 has 18 residues. Germline loops: CDR1 LGHDT, CDR2 YNNKEL (reference sequence). This CDR3 is CASSPVPGLADKYNEQFF. The CDR3 coding sequence is TGTGCCAGCAGCCCTGTCCCGGGACTAGCGGATAAGTACAATGAGCAGTTCTTC.

This clonotype was picked up a small number of times. The chain combines TRBV11-2 with TRBJ2-7, with 8 positions matching TRBD2. CDR3 length equals 15 residues. J was trimmed by 5 bases and V by 10 bases; bases with no gene match: 16. CDR1 SGHAT and CDR2 FQNNGV come from the germline V gene. The CDR3 sequence is CATHYPGTRSDEQYF. CDR3 DNA sequence: TGTGCCACCCATTACCCGGGGACTAGAAGCGACGAGCAGTACTTC.

This clonotype was recorded once. This rearrangement joins TRBV4-1 to TRBJ2-5; weak D call: TRBD2 (6 bases). The CDR3 loop spans 14 amino acids. From germline, CDR1 is MGHRA and CDR2 YSYEKL. Between the trimmed V and J ends, which lost 3 bases and 7 bases, there was a span of 15 bases. CDR3 in DNA: TGCGCCAGCAGCCAGGAACTAGTGGGGGGGACCCAGTACTTC. It is translated as CASSQELVGGTQYF.

This clonotype was counted only a few times. The V and J genes are TRBV5-1 and TRBJ2-5; D gene uncertain. The CDR3 has 13 residues. The germline CDR1 and CDR2 sequences are SGHRS and YFSETQ. Trimming removed 0 bases at V and 11 bases at J, with 14 bases between. CDR3 loop: CASSLGDRSEQYF. In nucleotides, the CDR3 is TGCGCCAGCAGCTTGGGGGATAGATCAGAGCAGTACTTC.

V and J are TRBV6-1 and TRBJ2-1; D uncertain. Germline V gene lookup returns CDR1 MNHNS and CDR2 SASEGT. The CDR3 consists of 15 residues. Between the trimmed V and J ends, which lost 3 bases and 2 bases, there was a span of 11 bases. CDR3 in DNA: TGTGCCAGCAGTGAGGCGTGGAGAACCTACAATGAGCAGTTCTTC. Translated, it gives CASSEAWRTYNEQFF.

This chain connects TRBV5-1 to TRBJ2-7, with TRBD2 identical over 12 bases. CDR1 is SGHRS and CDR2 is YFSETQ in the germline V gene. The V gene end was trimmed by 2 bases and the J gene end by 2 bases; junction bases not matched to a gene: 8. This CDR3 has 17 amino acids. CDR3 DNA: TGCGCCAGCAGCTTAGGGACTAGCGGGTTTCTCGCCTACGAGCAGTACTTC. Translation: CASSLGTSGFLAYEQYF.

There are a few counts of this clonotype. The chain carries TRBV20-1 and TRBJ1-6; D is unclear. Germline-derived CDR1 and CDR2 are DFQATT and SNEGSKA (reference sequence). This CDR3 is 14 amino acids long. The ends were cut back, 0 bases at V and 7 bases at J, with 10 bases in the middle. The CDR3 here is CSARDPRGNSPLHF. The DNA of the CDR3 is TGCAGTGCTAGAGATCCTCGAGGGAATTCACCCCTCCACTTT.